This T cell receptor (beta chain) was profiled in a study of blood T cells in healthy people across ages. Caucasian, healthy and from Russia, the donors were aged between about 6 and 90. The length of the CDR3 is 19 residues. Germline V lookup: CDR1 LGHNA, CDR2 YSLEER. V lost 4 bases to trimming and J lost 2 bases, with 25 bases between them. It was with a sample-barcoded 5' primer and a J-beta primer mix that a second PCR of roughly 6 to 12 cycles was run. TCRdb redid the calling of the 5' RACE reads with MiXCR, one entry per CDR3 protein. There are about 680,000 distinct CDR3 sequences in the sample; around half occur only once, and around 32% lies in the top ten.

The sequencing sample was made of blood. The chain joins TRBV4-3 to TRBJ2-3; D call uncertain. The TCR sequence derives from a woman aged 55-69 years in good health. CDR3 region: CASSLLPRSTAGTTDTQYF. The CDR3 DNA reads as TGCGCCAGCAGCCTCCTACCAAGATCGACTGCAGGAACCACAGATACGCAGTATTTT.